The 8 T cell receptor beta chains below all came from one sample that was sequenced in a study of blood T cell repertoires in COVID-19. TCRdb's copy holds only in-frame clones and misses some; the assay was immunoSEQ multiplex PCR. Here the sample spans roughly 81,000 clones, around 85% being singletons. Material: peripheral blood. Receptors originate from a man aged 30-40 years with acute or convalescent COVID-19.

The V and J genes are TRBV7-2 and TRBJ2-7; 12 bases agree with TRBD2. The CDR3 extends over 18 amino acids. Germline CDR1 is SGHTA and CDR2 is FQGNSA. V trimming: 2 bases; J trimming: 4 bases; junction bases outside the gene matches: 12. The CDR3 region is CASSLLGLAGGPPYEQYF. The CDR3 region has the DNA TGTGCCAGCAGCTTATTGGGGCTAGCGGGAGGGCCACCGTACGAGCAGTACTTC.

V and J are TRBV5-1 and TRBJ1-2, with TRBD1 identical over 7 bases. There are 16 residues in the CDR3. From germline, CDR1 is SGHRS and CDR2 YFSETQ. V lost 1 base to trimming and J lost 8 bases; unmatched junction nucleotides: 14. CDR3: CASSLQGGLTRKGYTF. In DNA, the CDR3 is TGCGCCAGCAGCTTGCAGGGGGGCCTCACAAGAAAGGGCTACACCTTC.

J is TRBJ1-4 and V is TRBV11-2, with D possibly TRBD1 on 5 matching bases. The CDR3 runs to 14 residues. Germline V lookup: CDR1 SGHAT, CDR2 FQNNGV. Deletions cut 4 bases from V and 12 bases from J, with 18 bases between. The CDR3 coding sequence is TGTGCCAGCAGCTACGGCGGGCTTTCGGGGGAACTGTTTTTT. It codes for CASSYGGLSGELFF.

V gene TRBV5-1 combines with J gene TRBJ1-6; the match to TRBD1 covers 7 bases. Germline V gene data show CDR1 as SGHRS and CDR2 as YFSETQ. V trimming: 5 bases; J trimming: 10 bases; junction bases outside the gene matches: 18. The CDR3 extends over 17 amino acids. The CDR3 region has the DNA TGCGCCAGCAGTTATACCAGGGACAGTTTATCCTCCTCACCCCTCCACTTT. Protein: CASSYTRDSLSSSPLHF.

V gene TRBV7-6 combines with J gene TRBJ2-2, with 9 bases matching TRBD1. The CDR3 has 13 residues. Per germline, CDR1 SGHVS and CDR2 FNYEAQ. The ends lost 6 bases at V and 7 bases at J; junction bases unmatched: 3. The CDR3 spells CASRRQGGGELFF. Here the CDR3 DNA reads TGTGCCAGCAGGAGACAGGGGGGCGGGGAGCTGTTTTTT. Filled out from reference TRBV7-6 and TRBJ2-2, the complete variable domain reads GAGVSQSPRYKVTKRGQDVALRCDPISGHVSLYWYRQALGQGPEFLTYFNYEAQQDKSGLPNDRFSAERPEGSISTLTIQRTEQRDSAMYRCASRRQGGGELFFGEGSRLTVL.

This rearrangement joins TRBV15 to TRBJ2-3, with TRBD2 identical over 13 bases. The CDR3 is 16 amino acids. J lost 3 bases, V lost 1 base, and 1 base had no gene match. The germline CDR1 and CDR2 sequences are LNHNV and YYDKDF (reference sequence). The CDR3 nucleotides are TGTGCCACCAGCAGAGGGACTAGCGGGGGTACAGATACGCAGTATTTT. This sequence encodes CATSRGTSGGTDTQYF.

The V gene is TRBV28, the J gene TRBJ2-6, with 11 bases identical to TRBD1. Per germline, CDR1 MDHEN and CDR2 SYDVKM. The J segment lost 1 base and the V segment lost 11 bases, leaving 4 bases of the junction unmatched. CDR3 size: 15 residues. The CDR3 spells CAGGQGDSGANVLTF. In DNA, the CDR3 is TGTGCCGGGGGACAGGGGGATTCTGGGGCCAACGTCCTGACTTTC.

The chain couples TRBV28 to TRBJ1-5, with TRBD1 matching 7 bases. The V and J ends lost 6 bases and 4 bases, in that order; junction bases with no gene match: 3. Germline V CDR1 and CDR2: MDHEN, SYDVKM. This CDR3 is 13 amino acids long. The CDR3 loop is CASRLTGNQPQHF. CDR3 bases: TGTGCCAGCAGATTGACAGGGAATCAGCCCCAGCATTTT.